These T cell receptor beta chains were read from a single sample in a study of blood T cell repertoires in COVID-19. The repertoire was sequenced with immunoSEQ multiplex PCR; TCRdb's copy has only in-frame clones and lacks some. The sample carries approximately 27,000 clones, approximately 85% recorded once. Specimen: peripheral blood. All receptors derive from a woman aged 45 to 65 with active COVID-19. CDR3s include the opening cysteine and the closing phenylalanine or tryptophan. D genes are given only for firm matches. Size values are once, few and many counts, or a class for expanded clones, and some rows have none.

size	D	V	length	J	CDR3	DNA
.	.	TRBV29-1	12	TRBJ2-6	CSASGGGNVLTF	TGCAGCGCCTCAGGAGGTGGCAACGTCCTGACTTTC
.	.	TRBV6-1	12	TRBJ2-7	CASSDRGYEQYF	TGTGCCAGCAGTGACAGAGGCTACGAGCAGTACTTC
.	TRBD1	TRBV5-1	16	TRBJ2-5	CASSLVGTGNQETQYF	TGCGCCAGCAGCTTGGTCGGGACAGGGAATCAAGAGACCCAGTACTTC
.	TRBD1	TRBV7-9	14	TRBJ2-7	CASSQTGEYYEQYF	TGTGCCAGCAGCCAAACAGGGGAATACTACGAGCAGTACTTC
once	TRBD1	TRBV7-9	13	TRBJ2-3	CASSGTGADTQYF	TGTGCCAGCAGCGGGACAGGCGCAGATACGCAGTATTTT
once	.	TRBV6-1	16	TRBJ1-4	CASSESGQSALEKLFF	TGTGCCAGCAGTGAATCGGGACAAAGTGCGTTGGAAAAACTGTTTTTT
.	.	TRBV2	14	TRBJ2-3	CASSRDQGADTQYF	TGTGCCAGCAGTCGAGATCAGGGTGCAGATACGCAGTATTTT
.	.	TRBV18	15	TRBJ1-2	CASSPAAQSAYGYTF	TGTGCCAGCTCACCAGCGGCACAATCTGCCTATGGCTACACCTTC
.	TRBD1	TRBV5-1	15	TRBJ2-1	CASSLEDRATNEQFF	TGCGCCAGCAGCTTGGAGGACAGGGCGACCAATGAGCAGTTCTTC
.	.	TRBV9	13	TRBJ1-1	CASSPLSGPEAFF	TGTGCCAGCAGCCCCCTCTCGGGTCCTGAAGCTTTCTTT
.	TRBD1	TRBV9	16	TRBJ1-1	CASSRQGARTNTEAFF	TGTGCCAGCAGCCGTCAGGGGGCGCGAACGAACACTGAAGCTTTCTTT
.	.	TRBV27	13	TRBJ2-3	CASSLQVTDTQYF	TGTGCCAGCAGTTTACAGGTTACAGATACGCAGTATTTT
.	.	TRBV27	13	TRBJ2-2	CASSLSSTGELFF	TGTGCCAGCAGTTTATCGAGCACCGGGGAGCTGTTTTTT